The subject of this entry is one T cell receptor (beta chain). Its specificity is unknown. The data originate from a study of T cell clones after liver transplantation. Study-wide background: In this trial, immunosuppression withdrawal was attempted within 2 years of liver transplant. A pre-transplant mixed lymphocyte reaction with TCRbeta sequencing defined graft-donor-reactive clones followed in post-transplant blood. As an antigen-independent comparator, third-party-reactive TCRbeta sequences came from pre-transplant mixed lymphocyte reactions.

TCRdb's table, derived via immunoSEQ multiplex PCR, lists solely in-frame clones and lacks some. Of 65,000 to 70,000 clones listed, 90% to 95% are singletons. Germline V lookup: CDR1 SGHTA, CDR2 FQGNSA. V was trimmed by 4 bases and J by 0 bases, leaving 13 bases between them. CDR3 length: 15 amino acids. Findings and caveats of the study: Migration into the graft, not deletion, may explain lost graft donor-reactive T cells.

The specimen comprised CD4+ T cells from blood, sampled roughly 25 months after liver transplant. The chain combines TRBV7-2 with TRBJ2-7; no clear D. This clonotype was obtained from a human patient who received a liver transplant. Some T cells may originate from the graft donor. The CDR3 sequence is CASSSAGRSSYEQYF. In nucleotides, the CDR3 is TGTGCCAGCAGCTCAGCTGGACGGAGCTCCTACGAGCAGTACTTC.